This T cell receptor (beta chain) was observed in a study of OX40 agonist ivuxolimab in advanced cancers. As for the study in general: Earlier treatment with anti-PD-1, anti-PD-L1 or anti-CTLA-4 was permitted, and under 50% had received some. General observations from the study: Dose levels from 0.1 to 3.0 mg/kg saw CD4+ and CD8+ blood T cells expand clonally by week 6.

As regards this clone: Its antigen is unknown.

Data came from immunoSEQ multiplex PCR; TCRdb stores just in-frame clones and leaves some out. The table lists about 70,000 clones, more than 70% of them singletons. Sequenced here: CD4+ or CD8+ T cells sorted from blood, sampled in a trial of the OX40 agonist ivuxolimab. The TCR was taken from an adult with an advanced solid tumor such as melanoma, head and neck, liver or kidney cancer.

As DNA, the CDR3 is TGTGCCAGCAGTGACCAGGTGGGGGCCCGGGAGACCCAGTACTTC. As protein: CASSDQVGARETQYF. The chain couples TRBV2 to TRBJ2-5; a possible D gene is TRBD1 (6 bases). Trimming removed 3 bases from V and 5 bases from J, with 16 bases in between. The germline CDR1 and CDR2 sequences are SNHLY and FYNNEI. The CDR3 extends over 15 amino acids.